This T cell receptor (beta chain) came from a study of cytomegalovirus exposure and HLA in healthy donors. General study findings and limits: It was reported that TCR beta sequences correctly inferred the HLA-A and HLA-B alleles for most subjects. Productive rates of about 90% or about 30% were seen for most TCR beta V segments in an earlier analysis. Later, an analysis showed that TCR beta chains associated with HLA were more clonally expanded than others that were equally common.

Points on this clone: Its antigen is as yet unknown.

PCR was performed using 60 Vbeta and 13 Jbeta primers. Using immunoSEQ multiplex PCR, the repertoire was profiled, and TCRdb retains in-frame clones only, with some absent. The table lists about 160,000 clones, around 83% of them singletons, with around 9% in the top ten. Germline loops: CDR1 SGHAT, CDR2 FQNNGV. V lost 11 bases and J 1 base, leaving 11 bases between the germline ends. The CDR3 extends over 12 amino acids. The source of this sequence is a male donor in good health and CMV-seropositive. The rearrangement joins TRBV11-2 to TRBJ2-5; weak D call: TRBD2 (5 bases). The material sequenced was PBMCs. CDR3 bases: TGTGCCTCCAGCCGGGGCCAAGAGACCCAGTACTTC. Its translation: CASSRGQETQYF. The variable domain in full, with the rest retrieved from reference TRBV11-2 and TRBJ2-5, is EAGVAQSPRYKIIEKRQSVAFWCNPISGHATLYWYQQILGQGPKLLIQFQNNGVVDDSQLPKDRFSAERLKGVDSTLKIQPAKLEDSAVYLCASSRGQETQYFGPGTRLLVL.